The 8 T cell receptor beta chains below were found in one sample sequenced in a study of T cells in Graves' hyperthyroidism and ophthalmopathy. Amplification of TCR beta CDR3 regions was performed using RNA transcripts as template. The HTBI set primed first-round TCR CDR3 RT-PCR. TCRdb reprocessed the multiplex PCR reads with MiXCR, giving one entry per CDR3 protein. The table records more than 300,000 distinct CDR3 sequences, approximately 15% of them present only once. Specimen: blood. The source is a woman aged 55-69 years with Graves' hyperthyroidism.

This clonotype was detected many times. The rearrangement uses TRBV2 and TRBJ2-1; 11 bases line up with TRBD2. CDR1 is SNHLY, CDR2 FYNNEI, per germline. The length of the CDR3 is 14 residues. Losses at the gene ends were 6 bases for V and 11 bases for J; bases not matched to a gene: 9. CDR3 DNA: TGTGCCAGCAGGATGGGGCTAGCGGGAGGAAAGCAGTTCTTC. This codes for CASRMGLAGGKQFF. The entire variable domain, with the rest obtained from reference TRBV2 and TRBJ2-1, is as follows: EPEVTQTPSHQVTQMGQEVILRCVPISNHLYFYWYRQILGQKVEFLVSFYNNEISEKSEIFDDQFSVERPDGSNFTLKIRSTKLEDSAMYFCASRMGLAGGKQFFGPGTRLTVL.

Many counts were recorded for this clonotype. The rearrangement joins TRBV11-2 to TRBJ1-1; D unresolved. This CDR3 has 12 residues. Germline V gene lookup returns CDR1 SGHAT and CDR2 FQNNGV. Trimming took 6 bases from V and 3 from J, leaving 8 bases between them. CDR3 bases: TGTGCCAGCAGTTATACAGACACTGAAGCTTTCTTT. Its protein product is CASSYTDTEAFF.

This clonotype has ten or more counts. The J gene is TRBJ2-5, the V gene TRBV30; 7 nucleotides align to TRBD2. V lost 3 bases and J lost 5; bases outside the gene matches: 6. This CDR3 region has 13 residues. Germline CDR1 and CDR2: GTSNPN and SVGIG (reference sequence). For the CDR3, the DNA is TGTGCCTGGAGGGGACCCGGGAGGGAGACCCAGTACTTC. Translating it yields CAWRGPGRETQYF.

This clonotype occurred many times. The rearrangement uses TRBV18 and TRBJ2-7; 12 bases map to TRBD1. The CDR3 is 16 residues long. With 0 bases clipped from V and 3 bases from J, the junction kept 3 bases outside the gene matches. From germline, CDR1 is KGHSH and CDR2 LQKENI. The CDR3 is CASSPPGTGGSYEQYF. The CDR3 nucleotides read TGTGCCAGCTCACCACCCGGGACAGGGGGCAGCTACGAGCAGTACTTC. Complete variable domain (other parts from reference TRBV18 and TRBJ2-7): NAGVMQNPRHLVRRRGQEARLRCSPMKGHSHVYWYRQLPEEGLKFMVYLQKENIIDESGMPKERFSAEFPKEGPSILRIQQVVRGDSAAYFCASSPPGTGGSYEQYFGPGTRLTVT.

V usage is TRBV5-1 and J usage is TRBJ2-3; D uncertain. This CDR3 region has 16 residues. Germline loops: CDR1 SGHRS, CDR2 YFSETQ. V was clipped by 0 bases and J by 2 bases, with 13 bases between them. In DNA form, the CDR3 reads TGCGCCAGCAGCTTGGAAGGGTCCACCCCCACAGATACGCAGTATTTT. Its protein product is CASSLEGSTPTDTQYF.

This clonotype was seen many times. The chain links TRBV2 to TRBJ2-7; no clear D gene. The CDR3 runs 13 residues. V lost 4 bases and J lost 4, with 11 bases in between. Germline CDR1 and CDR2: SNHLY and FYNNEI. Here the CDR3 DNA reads TGTGCCAGCAGTGGGTCGAGGTGGTACGAGCAGTACTTC. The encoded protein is CASSGSRWYEQYF.

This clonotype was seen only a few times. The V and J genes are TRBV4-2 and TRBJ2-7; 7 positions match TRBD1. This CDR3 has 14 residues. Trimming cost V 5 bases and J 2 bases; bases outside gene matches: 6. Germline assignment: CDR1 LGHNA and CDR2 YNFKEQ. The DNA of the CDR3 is TGTGCCAGCAGCAAGGGGACAGCTACCTACGAGCAGTACTTC. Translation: CASSKGTATYEQYF.

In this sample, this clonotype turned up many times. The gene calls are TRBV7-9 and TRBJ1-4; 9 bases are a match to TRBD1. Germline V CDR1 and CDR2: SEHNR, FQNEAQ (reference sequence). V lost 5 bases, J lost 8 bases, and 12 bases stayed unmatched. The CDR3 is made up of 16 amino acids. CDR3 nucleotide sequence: TGTGCCAGCAGCCGTTACGCCGGGACAGGGAGCGAAAAACTGTTTTTT. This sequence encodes CASSRYAGTGSEKLFF.